This record concerns one T cell receptor beta chain sequence. No antigen is known for it. The CDR3 has 15 amino acids. V shed 1 base and J shed 2 bases, with 8 bases lying between them. The V gene's germline CDR1 is KGHSH and CDR2 LQKENI. The sample originates from a study of cytomegalovirus exposure and HLA in healthy donors. Study outcomes and limitations: HLA alleles were associated with roughly 17,000 TCR beta sequences in a later analysis at 0.05 false discovery rate.

PCR employed 60 Vbeta and 13 Jbeta primers. Produced via immunoSEQ multiplex PCR; TCRdb's table is partial and in-frame only. This sample has 200,000 to 250,000 clones, with over 70% found just once. V and J are TRBV18 and TRBJ2-2, with unresolved D. The sequence was collected from a woman aged 55-69 years in good health and CMV-seropositive. Sequenced material: PBMCs. The CDR3 loop is CASSPLLENTGELFF. The CDR3 region has the DNA TGTGCCAGCTCACCACTTCTAGAAAACACCGGGGAGCTGTTTTTT.